These 32 T cell receptor beta chains originate from one sample sequenced in a study of blood T cell repertoires in COVID-19. Sequenced by immunoSEQ multiplex PCR; TCRdb stores in-frame clones only, minus some. Altogether 200,000 to 300,000 clones are present, about 89% being singletons, with the ten largest covering 3.5% to 4.5%. The sample consisted of PBMCs or T cells enriched from blood (not recorded which). The receptors stem from a woman in her 30s who had recovered from COVID-19.

The table lists this clone with a few counts. The chain combines TRBV28 with TRBJ2-2, with D hard to call. This CDR3 has 14 amino acids. Looked up from germline, CDR1 is MDHEN and CDR2 is SYDVKM. The germline V and J ends were trimmed by 2 bases and 6 bases, with 10 bases remaining between them. CDR3 amino acids: CASSLPLESGELFF. The CDR3, as DNA: TGTGCCAGCAGTTTACCATTAGAGTCCGGGGAGCTGTTTTTT. The full variable domain, with the rest looked up from reference TRBV28 and TRBJ2-2, is DVKVTQSSRYLVKRTGEKVFLECVQDMDHENMFWYRQDPGLGLRLIYFSYDVKMKEKGDIPEGYSVSREKKERFSLILESASTNQTSMYLCASSLPLESGELFFGEGSRLTVL.

The chain employs TRBV9 and TRBJ2-7, with D unclear. Germline CDR1 and CDR2: SGDLS and YYNGEE. The CDR3 extends over 12 amino acids. V was cut by 3 bases and J by 6 bases, with 10 bases left in between. CDR3 sequence reads: CASSGYSTEQYF. The CDR3 coding sequence is TGTGCCAGCAGCGGGTACAGTACCGAGCAGTACTTC.

The sample holds a few counts of this clone. This specimen includes other DNA sequences encoding the same CDR3. This chain joins TRBV28 and TRBJ2-7; possible D gene TRBD2, 7 bases. This CDR3 contains 13 residues. CDR1 is MDHEN, CDR2 SYDVKM, per germline. The V and J ends lost 4 bases and 4 bases respectively, with 11 bases between them. Here the CDR3 DNA reads TGTGCCAGCAGTTGGGGGGGCCGTTACGAGCAGTACTTC. It specifies CASSWGGRYEQYF.

The J gene is TRBJ1-5, the V gene TRBV28; TRBD1 is a possible D gene (6 bases). Looked up from germline, CDR1 is MDHEN and CDR2 is SYDVKM. This CDR3 has 15 amino acids. Trimming shortened V by 4 bases and J by 10 bases, and 20 bases separated the two germline ends. The chain's CDR3 is CASSSPGAEFRPQHF. Here the CDR3 DNA reads TGTGCCAGCAGTTCCCCAGGGGCGGAATTTCGACCCCAGCATTTT.

This clone was observed a single time. J is TRBJ2-1 and V is TRBV28, with TRBD2 matching over 12 bases. This CDR3 is built from 15 residues. Losses at the gene ends were 6 bases for V and 4 bases for J; bases not matched to a gene: 4. Germline values: CDR1 MDHEN, CDR2 SYDVKM. CDR3 nucleotides: TGTGCCAGCAGCTACGGACTAGCGGGGTACAATGAGCAGTTCTTC. Residues: CASSYGLAGYNEQFF.

This rearrangement joins TRBV19 to TRBJ2-2; tentatively, D is TRBD2 (6 bases). Germline lookup yields CDR1 LNHDA and CDR2 SQIVND (reference sequence). V lost 6 bases and J lost 2, with 7 bases in between. There are 13 residues in the CDR3. CDR3 DNA sequence: TGTGCCAGTAGCGGGACTAACACCGGGGAGCTGTTTTTT. It is translated as CASSGTNTGELFF. Based on the CDR3 plus reference TRBV19 and TRBJ2-2, the full variable domain is DGGITQSPKYLFRKEGQNVTLSCEQNLNHDAMYWYRQDPGQGLRLIYYSQIVNDFQKGDIAEGYSVSREKKESFPLTVTSAQKNPTAFYLCASSGTNTGELFFGEGSRLTVL.

This chain uses TRBV7-6 with TRBJ1-4, with a possible D match to TRBD1 (5 bases). V shed 5 bases and J shed 9 bases, with 25 bases lying between them. The CDR3 consists of 17 residues. In germline, CDR1 is SGHVS, CDR2 FNYEAQ. CDR3 bases: TGTGCCAGCAGCACCGAGTGGGAGGGACGGAGGATGAAAAAACTGTTTTTT. Encoded protein: CASSTEWEGRRMKKLFF.

The chain employs TRBV4-1 and TRBJ2-1; TRBD1 aligns across 8 bases. The CDR3 loop spans 15 amino acids. V lost 8 bases and J lost 2; bases outside the gene matches: 8. Per the germline V gene, CDR1 is MGHRA and CDR2 is YSYEKL. CDR3 sequence reads: CASETGQGTYNEQFF. The CDR3 DNA reads TGCGCCAGCGAAACCGGACAGGGCACCTACAATGAGCAGTTCTTC.

This clone has only one observation. The chain links TRBV6-2 or TRBV6-3 to TRBJ1-4; D unresolved. V lost 5 bases to trimming and J lost 7 bases, with 14 bases between them. Germline CDR1 is MNHEY and CDR2 is SVGEGT. This CDR3 is built from 14 residues. CDR3 DNA sequence: TGTGCCAGCAGTAGGACGGGAGGGAGTGAAAAACTGTTTTTT. Protein sequence: CASSRTGGSEKLFF.

The chain joins TRBV9 to TRBJ2-7; 12 positions match TRBD2. Germline CDR1 and CDR2: SGDLS and YYNGEE. J lost 4 bases, V lost 3 bases, and 2 bases had no gene match. The CDR3 length is 14 residues. CDR3 sequence reads: CASSGGTSGYEQYF. The CDR3 nucleotides are TGTGCCAGCAGCGGAGGGACTAGCGGGTACGAGCAGTACTTC.

The CDR3 spells CASSSDGKLTDTQYF. The CDR3 DNA sequence: TGTGCCAGCAGCTCGGACGGGAAGTTGACAGATACGCAGTATTTT. The rearrangement uses TRBV7-2 and TRBJ2-3, with D possibly TRBD2 on 5 matching bases. Germline V gives CDR1 SGHTA, CDR2 FQGNSA. CDR3 length: 15 amino acids. Between the trimmed V and J ends, which lost 4 bases and 3 bases, there was a span of 14 bases.

The CDR3 sequence is CASSPQDIAGGNEQYF. The CDR3 DNA is TGTGCCAGCAGCCCCCAGGATATAGCGGGAGGCAACGAGCAGTACTTC. This rearrangement joins TRBV11-2 to TRBJ2-7; 10 bases are shared with TRBD2. In germline, CDR1 is SGHAT, CDR2 FQNNGV. The CDR3 loop spans 16 amino acids. After removal of 5 bases from V and 5 bases from J, the junction contained 12 bases not matched to a gene.

V and J are TRBV29-1 and TRBJ2-3; 7 nucleotides match TRBD2. The CDR3 is made up of 14 amino acids. Germline values: CDR1 SQVTM, CDR2 ANQGSEA. The trim removed 3 bases at V and 0 bases at J, leaving 3 bases unmatched. CDR3 sequence (DNA): TGCAGCGTTGAGGGACTAACTAGCACAGATACGCAGTATTTT. This gives the protein CSVEGLTSTDTQYF.

The rearrangement links TRBV11-3 to TRBJ2-1, with D perhaps matching TRBD2 (6 bases). V lost 1 base and J 6 bases, leaving 10 bases between the germline ends. The CDR3 covers 14 residues. The germline CDR1 and CDR2 sequences are SGHNT and YENEEA. The CDR3 spells CASSLAGVSNEQFF. CDR3 DNA: TGTGCCAGCAGCTTAGCGGGAGTCTCCAATGAGCAGTTCTTC.

The chain has TRBV7-8 and TRBJ2-1, with 7 bases lining up with TRBD2. CDR1 is SGHVS, CDR2 FQNEAQ, per germline. Trimming took 5 bases from V and 1 from J; bases not matched to a gene: 5. The CDR3 extends over 15 amino acids. The DNA of the CDR3 is TGTGCCAGCAGCGCCACTAGCGCGTCCTACAATGAGCAGTTCTTC. Translation gives CASSATSASYNEQFF.

V gene TRBV9 combines with J gene TRBJ1-2; D is undetermined. The ends were cut back, 0 bases at V and 0 bases at J, with 12 bases in the middle. The CDR3 is 16 amino acids. The germline gives CDR1 SGDLS, CDR2 YYNGEE. CDR3: CASSVVTGSANYGYTF. The DNA for the CDR3 is TGTGCCAGCAGCGTAGTGACCGGGTCTGCTAACTATGGCTACACCTTC.

The V gene is TRBV4-1, the J gene TRBJ2-1; no definite D call. CDR3 size: 12 residues. V was clipped by 1 base and J by 11 bases, with 9 bases between them. Germline values: CDR1 MGHRA, CDR2 YSYEKL. The CDR3, as DNA: TGCGCCAGCAGCCAAGGAGCAGGCCAGCAGTTCTTC. Its protein product is CASSQGAGQQFF.

In its sample, this clone was seen once. The chain links TRBV11-2 to TRBJ2-3; no clear D gene. Germline lookup yields CDR1 SGHAT and CDR2 FQNNGV. V gave up 2 bases and J gave up 0 bases, with 6 bases separating them. CDR3 size: 14 residues. The CDR3 bases are TGTGCCAGCAGCTTACTAGTAAGCACAGATACGCAGTATTTT. Protein: CASSLLVSTDTQYF.

This clone has a handful of counts. This chain joins TRBV19 and TRBJ1-2; perhaps TRBD1 as D (6 bases). This CDR3 region has 14 residues. Per the germline V gene, CDR1 is LNHDA and CDR2 is SQIVND (reference sequence). Trimming took off 5 bases at V and 3 bases at J, with 13 bases between the two ends. The CDR3 nucleotides are TGTGCCAGTAGTGCCCAGGGGATACACTATGGCTACACCTTC. This translates into CASSAQGIHYGYTF.

This clone was found once. V and J are TRBV28 and TRBJ2-1; 10 nucleotides agree with TRBD1. The CDR3 runs 16 residues. Germline assignment: CDR1 MDHEN and CDR2 SYDVKM. V lost 4 bases to trimming and J lost 4 bases; unmatched junction nucleotides: 7. CDR3 amino acids: CASSYSGQGGYNEQFF. The CDR3 nucleotides are TGTGCCAGCAGTTATAGCGGACAGGGGGGATACAATGAGCAGTTCTTC.

V gene TRBV5-4 combines with J gene TRBJ2-3, with D perhaps TRBD2 (6 bases). CDR1 SGHNT and CDR2 YYREEE come from the germline V gene (reference sequence). The V end was cut by 0 bases, the J end by 3 bases, with 17 bases between. This CDR3 has 17 residues. The CDR3 loop is CASSLVTWEETTDTQYF. As DNA, the CDR3 is TGTGCCAGCAGCTTGGTGACGTGGGAGGAGACGACAGATACGCAGTATTTT.

On this clone: At the DNA level, this CDR3 is encoded by other sequences in the same sample as well. The J gene is TRBJ1-1, the V gene TRBV5-1; 8 nucleotides line up with TRBD1. The J segment lost 0 bases and the V segment lost 0 bases, leaving 1 base of the junction unmatched. The germline CDR1 and CDR2 sequences are SGHRS and YFSETQ. There are 15 residues in the CDR3. The CDR3, as DNA: TGCGCCAGCAGCTTGGGGACAGGGATGAACACTGAAGCTTTCTTT. This gives the protein CASSLGTGMNTEAFF.

The rearrangement uses TRBV7-2 and TRBJ2-5, with D unclear. From germline, CDR1 is SGHTA and CDR2 FQGNSA. With 1 base removed from V and 4 bases from J, the gap between germline ends came to 22 bases. The CDR3 is made up of 18 amino acids. In DNA, the CDR3 is TGTGCCAGCAGCTTAGTCTCGTTCTGGCGTAAGGAGCCAGAGACCCAGTACTTC. This encodes CASSLVSFWRKEPETQYF.

V gene TRBV28 combines with J gene TRBJ1-5, with D perhaps matching TRBD1 (5 bases). Germline lookup yields CDR1 MDHEN and CDR2 SYDVKM. Trimming stripped 8 bases from V and 1 base from J, with 9 bases between. The CDR3 consists of 13 residues. CDR3 amino acids: CASEDSSNQPQHF. As DNA, the CDR3 is TGTGCCAGCGAAGACAGCAGCAATCAGCCCCAGCATTTT.

V usage is TRBV28 and J usage is TRBJ1-2; possibly TRBD1 for D (6 bases). In germline, CDR1 is MDHEN, CDR2 SYDVKM. The V end lost 5 bases, the J end lost 8 bases, and 12 bases lay between the germline ends. CDR3 length: 12 residues. The CDR3 here is CASSTSTGGYTF. The CDR3 DNA sequence: TGTGCCAGCAGTACATCTACAGGGGGCTACACCTTC.

The chain recombines TRBV28 with TRBJ1-1, with unresolved D. Germline V lookup: CDR1 MDHEN, CDR2 SYDVKM. Trimming left V 2 bases short and J 1 base short, with 14 bases between. The CDR3 spans 16 residues. This CDR3 reads CASSLTRWKANTEAFF. CDR3 in DNA: TGTGCCAGCAGTTTAACTAGATGGAAAGCGAACACTGAAGCTTTCTTT.

The rearrangement joins TRBV29-1 to TRBJ2-7; 9 nucleotides match TRBD1. After removal of 3 bases from V and 4 bases from J, the junction contained 4 bases not matched to a gene. The germline CDR1 and CDR2 sequences are SQVTM and ANQGSEA. This CDR3 region has 13 residues. DNA of the CDR3: TGCAGCGTTGAGGGGACAGGGTTGTACGAGCAGTACTTC. This encodes CSVEGTGLYEQYF.

This clone has just a few counts. The V and J genes are TRBV14 and TRBJ2-5; 10 bases fit TRBD1. After removal of 0 bases from V and 1 base from J, the junction contained 5 bases not matched to a gene. CDR1 is SGHDN and CDR2 is FVKESK in the germline V gene. The CDR3 is 17 amino acids. Written as DNA, the CDR3 is TGTGCCAGCAGCCAAGAATACGGGACAGGGGTCCAAGAGACCCAGTACTTC. It translates to CASSQEYGTGVQETQYF.

In DNA, the CDR3 is TGTGCCAGCAGCCTCGGACAGATCGTAAGCTACACCTTC. This translates into CASSLGQIVSYTF. The gene calls are TRBV7-9 and TRBJ1-2; possible D gene TRBD1, 6 bases. The V and J ends lost 5 bases and 9 bases respectively, with 16 bases between them. Per the germline V gene, CDR1 is SEHNR and CDR2 is FQNEAQ (reference sequence). This CDR3 comprises 13 residues.

The chain uses TRBV6-5 and TRBJ1-1; possible D gene TRBD1, 5 bases. Germline V gene lookup returns CDR1 MNHEY and CDR2 SVGAGI. This CDR3 region has 13 residues. With 6 bases removed from V and 12 bases from J, the gap between germline ends came to 20 bases. CDR3 bases: TGTGCCAGCAGCCCCCGGGACTCTGGTAGTACTTTCTTT. It translates to CASSPRDSGSTFF.

This clone has a single count. The DNA for the CDR3 is TGTGCCAGCAGCTTGGGACAGGGTCCCGGGGAGCTGTTTTTT. It codes for CASSLGQGPGELFF. The chain recombines TRBV5-8 with TRBJ2-2; 7 bases match TRBD1. Germline CDR1 is SGHTS and CDR2 is YDEGEE. This CDR3 region has 14 residues. Trimming cost V 0 bases and J 6 bases; bases outside gene matches: 2.

J is TRBJ1-6 and V is TRBV28; D call uncertain. The V gene lost 7 bases and the J gene lost 8 bases, with 9 bases spanning the gap. In germline, CDR1 is MDHEN, CDR2 SYDVKM. The CDR3 loop spans 12 amino acids. The CDR3 spells CASISGDSPLHF. CDR3 bases: TGTGCCAGCATTAGTGGTGATTCACCCCTCCACTTT.